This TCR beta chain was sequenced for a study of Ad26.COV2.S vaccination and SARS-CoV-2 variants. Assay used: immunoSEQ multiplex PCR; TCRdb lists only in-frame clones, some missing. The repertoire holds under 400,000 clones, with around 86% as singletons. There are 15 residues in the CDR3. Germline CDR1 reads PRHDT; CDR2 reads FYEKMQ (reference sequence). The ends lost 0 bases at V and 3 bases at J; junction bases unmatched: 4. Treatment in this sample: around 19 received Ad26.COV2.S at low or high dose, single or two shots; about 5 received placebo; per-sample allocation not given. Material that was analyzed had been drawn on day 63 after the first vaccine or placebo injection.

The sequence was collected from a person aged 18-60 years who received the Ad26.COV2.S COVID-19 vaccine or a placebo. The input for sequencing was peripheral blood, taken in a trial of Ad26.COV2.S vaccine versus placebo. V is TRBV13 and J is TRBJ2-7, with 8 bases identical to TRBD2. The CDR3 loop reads CASSLGLAEHYEQYF. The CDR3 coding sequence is TGTGCCAGCAGCTTAGGACTAGCGGAACACTACGAGCAGTACTTC.